Listed here are 21 T cell receptor beta chains from one sample, sequenced in a study of response to subunit inactivated influenza vaccine. TCRdb re-called the RT-PCR reads through MiXCR, storing one row per CDR3 protein. The sample records roughly 570,000 distinct CDR3 sequences, 14% being singletons. The sample in question was PBMCs from blood, obtained 11 to 12 days after vaccination. These receptors originate from a man in his fifties or sixties who received an inactivated influenza vaccine.

This clonotype was detected only a few times. The chain links TRBV4-2 to TRBJ1-1; TRBD1 might be the D (6 bases). The CDR3 extends over 16 amino acids. The germline CDR1 and CDR2 sequences are LGHNA and YNFKEQ. V gave up 0 bases and J gave up 5 bases, with 16 bases separating them. DNA for the CDR3: TGTGCCAGCAGCCAAGATCTGAGGGGGAGTTTGACTGAAGCTTTCTTT. Protein product: CASSQDLRGSLTEAFF.

The rearrangement joins TRBV20-1 to TRBJ2-1; 10 bases are shared with TRBD2. The V gene end was trimmed by 3 bases and the J gene end by 10 bases; junction bases not matched to a gene: 6. Germline CDR1 DFQATT, CDR2 SNEGSKA (reference sequence). The CDR3 consists of 13 residues. The CDR3 loop reads CSASPRTSGEQFF. The CDR3 DNA is TGCAGTGCTAGTCCGAGGACTAGCGGAGAGCAGTTCTTC.

The V and J genes are TRBV20-1 and TRBJ2-7; TRBD1 aligns across 10 bases. The germline V gene encodes CDR1 DFQATT and CDR2 SNEGSKA (reference sequence). After removal of 5 bases from V and 2 bases from J, the junction contained 12 bases not matched to a gene. The CDR3 covers 16 residues. The CDR3 is CSALTPGQGIAYEQYF. As DNA, the CDR3 is TGCAGTGCTTTGACACCGGGACAGGGGATCGCCTACGAGCAGTACTTC.

The sample holds a few counts of this clonotype. This sequence joins TRBV28 and TRBJ2-7; D uncertain. The germline gives CDR1 MDHEN, CDR2 SYDVKM. The CDR3 covers 15 residues. The V gene lost 5 bases and the J gene lost 4 bases, with 18 bases spanning the gap. CDR3 protein: CASSPLSWSMYEQYF. As DNA, the CDR3 is TGTGCCAGCAGTCCCCTCTCGTGGAGTATGTACGAGCAGTACTTC.

The CDR3 nucleotides are TGTGCCAGCACCCCGGGCCAAGTGGAGTACGAGCAGTACTTC. It specifies CASTPGQVEYEQYF. The chain employs TRBV27 and TRBJ2-7; D is uncertain. The V end was cut by 7 bases, the J end by 4 bases, with 17 bases between. This CDR3 has 14 residues. The germline CDR1 and CDR2 sequences are MNHEY and SMNVEV (reference sequence).

This clonotype was observed a few times. The chain employs TRBV7-2 and TRBJ2-7; D unresolved. V dropped 1 base and J dropped 0 bases, with 13 bases sitting between them. The CDR3 spans 16 residues. CDR1 SGHTA and CDR2 FQGNSA come from the germline V gene. This CDR3 reads CASSLVGQTSSYEQYF. As DNA, the CDR3 is TGTGCCAGCAGCTTAGTCGGGCAGACCTCCTCCTACGAGCAGTACTTC.

This clonotype was detected only a few times. This chain connects TRBV20-1 to TRBJ2-2; no reliable D call. The CDR3 loop spans 14 amino acids. The V end lost 1 base, the J end lost 3 bases, and 9 bases lay between the germline ends. CDR1 and CDR2 from the germline V gene are DFQATT and SNEGSKA (reference sequence). The CDR3 loop is CSARGPLDTGELFF. For the CDR3, the DNA is TGCAGTGCTAGAGGCCCACTTGACACCGGGGAGCTGTTTTTT.

V is TRBV4-2 and J is TRBJ2-5; unclear D gene. Trimming took 0 bases from V and 3 from J, leaving 11 bases between them. Germline loops: CDR1 LGHNA, CDR2 YNFKEQ. The CDR3 is 15 residues long. The CDR3 reads CASSQDELREETQYF. The CDR3 DNA follows: TGTGCCAGCAGCCAAGATGAACTTCGGGAAGAGACCCAGTACTTC.

V is TRBV5-1 and J is TRBJ2-5; D is undetermined. In germline, CDR1 is SGHRS, CDR2 YFSETQ. V was trimmed by 4 bases and J by 0 bases, leaving 10 bases between them. CDR3 length equals 14 residues. CDR3 in amino acids: CASSKDLDQETQYF. The CDR3 bases are TGCGCCAGCAGCAAGGACCTGGACCAAGAGACCCAGTACTTC.

This clonotype was observed many times. CDR3 loop: CASSLTGGSNQPQHF. CDR3 sequence (DNA): TGTGCCAGCAGCCTCACAGGGGGGAGCAATCAGCCCCAGCATTTT. The gene calls are TRBV12-3 or TRBV12-4 and TRBJ1-5, with 8 bases that match TRBD1. The trim removed 6 bases at V and 1 base at J, leaving 5 bases unmatched. The CDR3 has 15 amino acids.

This chain connects TRBV6-1 to TRBJ2-7, with D tentatively TRBD1 (8 bases). Near its end, the DNA agrees better with TRBJ2-1, so the J call may be wrong. This CDR3 comprises 14 residues. Germline CDR1 reads MNHNS; CDR2 reads SASEGT. The CDR3 reads CASKRDRPSYEQFF. The CDR3 bases are TGTGCCAGCAAGCGGGACAGGCCCTCCTACGAGCAGTTCTTC.

In its sample, this clonotype was seen a few times. J is TRBJ2-1 and V is TRBV7-9, with 11 bases matching TRBD2. Germline V gene lookup returns CDR1 SEHNR and CDR2 FQNEAQ (reference sequence). The junction had 12 bases not matched to a gene; V was cut back by 5 bases and J by 6 bases. The CDR3 covers 17 residues. DNA for the CDR3: TGTGCCAGCAGCCGCCAAGGTAGGCTAGCGGGAGGCAATGAGCAGTTCTTC. Amino acids: CASSRQGRLAGGNEQFF.

This clonotype was detected ten times or more. This sequence joins TRBV7-6 and TRBJ2-3; 8 bases map to TRBD2. The V and J ends lost 4 bases and 4 bases, in that order; junction bases with no gene match: 10. Germline V CDR1 and CDR2: SGHVS, FNYEAQ. The CDR3 runs 16 residues. The CDR3 region is CASSSLAGPGPDTQYF. Here the CDR3 DNA reads TGTGCCAGCAGCTCCCTAGCGGGTCCGGGGCCAGATACGCAGTATTTT.

This clonotype was seen at least ten times. This chain links TRBV12-3 or TRBV12-4 with TRBJ2-3; D unclear. This CDR3 has 12 amino acids. V lost 6 bases to trimming and J lost 4 bases, with 8 bases between them. The CDR3 sequence: CASSRTSDTQYF. The CDR3, as DNA: TGTGCCAGCAGCAGGACGTCAGATACGCAGTATTTT.

The chain has TRBV5-5 and TRBJ2-1, with TRBD1 as a possible D gene (6 bases). CDR3 length: 15 amino acids. Germline lookup yields CDR1 SGHKS and CDR2 YYEKEE (reference sequence). The ends were cut back, 0 bases at V and 7 bases at J, with 14 bases in the middle. This CDR3 reads CASSLEAGVANEQFF. Written as DNA, the CDR3 is TGTGCCAGCAGCTTGGAGGCAGGGGTTGCGAATGAGCAGTTCTTC. The full variable domain, rest sourced from reference TRBV5-5 and TRBJ2-1, is DAGVTQSPTHLIKTRGQQVTLRCSPISGHKSVSWYQQVLGQGPQFIFQYYEKEERGRGNFPDRFSARQFPNYSSELNVNALLLGDSALYLCASSLEAGVANEQFFGPGTRLTVL.

The genes are TRBV12-3 or TRBV12-4 and TRBJ1-2; the D gene is possibly TRBD1 (5 bases). The CDR3 loop spans 13 amino acids. V lost 7 bases and J 8 bases, leaving 17 bases between the germline ends. The CDR3 region has the DNA TGTGCCAGCACCTTGAGACAGATGTCGGGCTACACCTTC. This sequence encodes CASTLRQMSGYTF.

This clonotype was observed a handful of times. The rearrangement links TRBV7-9 to TRBJ2-7; TRBD2 matches at 7 bases. The CDR3 runs to 16 residues. CDR1 SEHNR and CDR2 FQNEAQ come from the germline V gene (reference sequence). J lost 1 base, V lost 0 bases, and 6 bases had no gene match. Here the CDR3 reads CASSLASSSGSYEQYF. The CDR3 region has the DNA TGTGCCAGCAGCTTAGCTTCGTCTAGCGGATCCTACGAGCAGTACTTC. The full variable domain, rest sourced from reference TRBV7-9 and TRBJ2-7, is DTGVSQNPRHKITKRGQNVTFRCDPISEHNRLYWYRQTLGQGPEFLTYFQNEAQLEKSRLLSDRFSAERPKGSFSTLEIQRTEQGDSAMYLCASSLASSSGSYEQYFGPGTRLTVT.

This clonotype was seen ten or more times. CDR3 DNA: TGTGCCAGCAGCCCGGACAGCACAGATACGCAGTATTTT. Protein: CASSPDSTDTQYF. The chain carries TRBV12-3 or TRBV12-4 and TRBJ2-3; D is unresolved. The CDR3 is 13 residues long. V lost 6 bases, J lost 0 bases, and 7 bases lay in between.

The sample holds a few counts of this clonotype. The chain joins TRBV4-3 to TRBJ2-1; TRBD2 matches at 8 bases. This CDR3 is built from 14 residues. CDR1 is LGHNA, CDR2 YSLEER, per germline. Trimming cost V 0 bases and J 7 bases; bases outside gene matches: 2. CDR3 sequence reads: CASSQERGVNEQFF. CDR3 in DNA: TGCGCCAGCAGCCAAGAGCGGGGGGTGAATGAGCAGTTCTTC.

This clonotype has only a few counts. The chain links TRBV3-1 to TRBJ2-3, with 7 bases lining up with TRBD2. Germline CDR1 reads LGHDT; CDR2 reads YNNKEL (reference sequence). The CDR3 covers 15 residues. The ends lost 1 base at V and 6 bases at J; junction bases unmatched: 7. The CDR3 DNA is TGTGCCAGCAGCCAAGCGCCGGGAGGCGGGGATACGCAGTATTTT. Encoded protein: CASSQAPGGGDTQYF.

This clonotype was counted at least ten times. The V gene is TRBV28, the J gene TRBJ2-2, with TRBD2 identical over 10 bases. The length of the CDR3 is 17 residues. V trimming: 4 bases; J trimming: 4 bases; junction bases outside the gene matches: 9. Germline CDR1 reads MDHEN; CDR2 reads SYDVKM. The DNA for the CDR3 is TGTGCCAGCAGTTCCAATCTAGCGGGAGCGGGCACCGGGGAGCTGTTTTTT. As protein: CASSSNLAGAGTGELFF.